This paragraph reports one T cell receptor (beta chain). V was trimmed by 8 bases and J by 2 bases, leaving 23 bases between them. CDR3 length: 17 amino acids. CDR1 is SNHLY, CDR2 FYNNEI, per germline. The data were taken from a study of T cell changes during pregnancy in multiple sclerosis. Clones were read by immunoSEQ multiplex PCR, and TCRdb kept only the in-frame ones, dropping some. The sample includes about 83,000 clones, nearly 95% seen only once; the top ten take more than 1%. The sample consisted of peripheral blood, taken in the second trimester of pregnancy. The source of this sequence is a female donor with multiple sclerosis, enrolled in a pregnancy study. The chain employs TRBV2 and TRBJ2-3; TRBD1 is a possible D gene (6 bases). The CDR3 DNA reads as TGTGCCAGCCTTTTAACAGGGTCCGACTTTTCCACAGATACGCAGTATTTT. This sequence encodes CASLLTGSDFSTDTQYF.